These T cell receptor beta chains were read from a single sample in a study of CD8 T cells in Susac syndrome. From the immunoSEQ multiplex PCR reads, TCRdb called clonotypes with MiXCR, one entry per CDR3 protein. Of about 200,000 distinct CDR3 sequences in the sample, approximately 95% are singletons; the top ten hold under 0.12%. What was sequenced was CD4+ T cells from PBMCs. Receptor source: a human donor in good health. Each CDR3 is given without its conserved first and last residue. The D gene is left open where the match is weak.

CDR3aa | v_gene | d_gene
ASSLWDKNTGELF | TRBV12-3/TRBV12-4 | NA
ASSLAGRNNEQF | TRBV12-3/TRBV12-4 | NA
SSPGRTSTDTQY | TRBV29-1 | NA
ASSQGDRGEAF | TRBV3-1 | NA
SASRTSGPGEQF | TRBV20-1 | TRBD2
ASSLLYANRDRIKDIQY | TRBV12-3/TRBV12-4 | TRBD1
ASSPFGEQF | TRBV2 | NA
ASSQWDLEQY | TRBV14 | NA
ASSQVRETQY | TRBV14 | NA
ASSPGTEGEPLH | TRBV5-1 | NA
SARDHQSLEPQH | TRBV20-1 | NA
ASSVSGQGEAF | TRBV9 | NA
ASTTGQGAQDTQY | TRBV12-3/TRBV12-4 | TRBD1
ASSHQGAQPFEAF | TRBV4-3 | TRBD1
ASSLSGSRNQPQH | TRBV27 | NA
ASNQGRETQY | TRBV19 | NA
SARRGGLYEQY | TRBV20-1 | NA
ASSPERGLKTQY | TRBV11-2 | TRBD2
ASSLAGIQETQY | TRBV5-4 | NA
ASSSTGLDGYT | TRBV7-8 | NA
ASSRDGNTEAF | TRBV7-9 | NA
ASSSAANTIY | TRBV6-5 | NA
ASRAPGPRGGYT | TRBV6-5 | NA
ASSEVESSNEQF | TRBV2 | NA
SVEGPDEQY | TRBV29-1 | NA
ASSLGSVGTDTQY | TRBV7-7 | NA
SVEGLRGDEQF | TRBV29-1 | NA
ATRQGDEQF | TRBV24-1 | NA
ASSLVPGQGGTGELF | TRBV5-1 | TRBD1
ASSDYSGANVPT | TRBV2 | NA
ASSPRTGKSQPQH | TRBV3-1 | TRBD1
ASSPLAGGPWEQF | TRBV3-1 | TRBD2
ASSPIKAGSSGGELF | TRBV18 | NA
ATGTGGYWSMNTEAF | TRBV6-1 | TRBD1
ASSVDRGDEQY | TRBV9 | TRBD1
ASSHLQGRYQETQY | TRBV3-1 | NA
ASSTGQNQETQY | TRBV9 | NA
ASSTGLTTEAF | TRBV12-3/TRBV12-4 | NA
ATRDRGSTDTQY | TRBV25-1 | TRBD1
ASSQDGSRGRNFKTQY | TRBV3-1 | NA
ASSQAREDGTQY | TRBV4-1 | NA
ASTTAGGPQETQY | TRBV7-2 | TRBD2
SASRRDTDTQY | TRBV20-1 | NA
ASSLGAGNQPQH | TRBV3-1 | NA